This record looks at one TCR beta chain sequence and its context. Antigen specificity is unknown. The template, 500 ng total RNA, yielded TCR beta cDNA made with a constant-region primer. Construction of TCR beta libraries relied on three successive nested multiplex PCR rounds employing slightly modified ARM-PCR. TRBV1-TRBV30 forward primers and a C-beta reverse primer were used in the first two PCR rounds, which each ran for approximately 11 cycles. TCRdb analysed the multiplex PCR reads with MiXCR anew, one entry per CDR3 protein. The table lists more than 30,000 distinct CDR3 sequences, over 65% of them singletons. Total RNA and DNA came together from approximately 22-30 mg of bulk tissue without cell sorting. Those sampled were patients whose primary liver carcinoma was treated by surgical resection. There are 14 residues in the CDR3. Germline values: CDR1 MNHNY, CDR2 SVGAGI (reference sequence).

This sample was taken from a study of tumor-infiltrating lymphocytes in primary liver carcinoma. Study-wide points: Compared with blood, tumor repertoires held significantly more in their top 250 clones.

The genes are TRBV6-6 and TRBJ2-7; 7 nucleotides align to TRBD1. The sequenced material came from liver tumor tissue from sampling region 5. The subset is: tumor region T5, tumor centre. The sequence derives from a man in his forties or fifties with primary liver carcinoma and hepatitis B virus infection. The CDR3 spells CDSLPTGASGEQYF. Written as DNA, the CDR3 is TGTGACAGTCTTCCCACAGGGGCCTCGGGGGAGCAGTACTTC.